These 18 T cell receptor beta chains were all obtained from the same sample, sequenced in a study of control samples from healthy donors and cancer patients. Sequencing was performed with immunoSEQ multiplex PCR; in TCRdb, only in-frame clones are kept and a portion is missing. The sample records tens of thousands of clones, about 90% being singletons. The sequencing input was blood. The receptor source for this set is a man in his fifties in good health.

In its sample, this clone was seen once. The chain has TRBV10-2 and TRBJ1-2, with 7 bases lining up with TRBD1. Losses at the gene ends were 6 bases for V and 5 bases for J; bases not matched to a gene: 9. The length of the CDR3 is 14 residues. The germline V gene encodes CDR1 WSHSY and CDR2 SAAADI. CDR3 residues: CASRGDSAPYGYTF. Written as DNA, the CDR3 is TGCGCCAGCAGGGGGGACAGTGCCCCTTATGGCTACACCTTC.

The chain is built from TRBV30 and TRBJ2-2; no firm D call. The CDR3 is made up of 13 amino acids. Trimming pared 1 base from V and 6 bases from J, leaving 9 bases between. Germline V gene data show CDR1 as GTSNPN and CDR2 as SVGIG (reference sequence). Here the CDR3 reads CAWSEGRAGELFF. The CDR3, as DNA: TGTGCCTGGAGTGAAGGACGGGCCGGGGAGCTGTTTTTT. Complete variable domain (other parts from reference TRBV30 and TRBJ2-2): SQTIHQWPATLVQPVGSPLSLECTVEGTSNPNLYWYRQAAGRGLQLLFYSVGIGQISSEVPQNLSASRPQDRQFILSSKKLLLSDSGFYLCAWSEGRAGELFFGEGSRLTVL.

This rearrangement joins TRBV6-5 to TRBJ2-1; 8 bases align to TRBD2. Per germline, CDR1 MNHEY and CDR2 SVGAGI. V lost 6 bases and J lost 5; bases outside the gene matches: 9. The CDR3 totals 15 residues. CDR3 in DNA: TGTGCCAGCAGCAGCGGGGGCCGCCCCCACAATGAGCAGTTCTTC. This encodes CASSSGGRPHNEQFF.

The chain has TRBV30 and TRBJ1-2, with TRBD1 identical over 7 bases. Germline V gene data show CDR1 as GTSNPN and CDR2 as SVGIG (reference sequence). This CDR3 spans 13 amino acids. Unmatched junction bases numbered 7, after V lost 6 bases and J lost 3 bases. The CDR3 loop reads CACSTGAYYGYTF. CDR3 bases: TGTGCCTGCTCAACAGGGGCCTACTATGGCTACACCTTC.

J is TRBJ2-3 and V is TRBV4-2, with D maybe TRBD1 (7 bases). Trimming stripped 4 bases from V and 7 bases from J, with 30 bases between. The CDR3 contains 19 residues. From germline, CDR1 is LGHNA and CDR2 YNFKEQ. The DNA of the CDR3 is TGTGCCAGCAGCCTCCAATCCATCGGGACAGCCGGGGGTCAGTATACGCAGTATTTT. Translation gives CASSLQSIGTAGGQYTQYF.

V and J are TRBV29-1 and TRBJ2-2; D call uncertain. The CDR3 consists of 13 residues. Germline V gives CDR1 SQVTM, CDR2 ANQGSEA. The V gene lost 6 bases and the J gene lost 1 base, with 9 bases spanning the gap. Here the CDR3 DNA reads TGCAGCGTCGCACCTTTGAACACCGGGGAGCTGTTTTTT. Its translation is CSVAPLNTGELFF.

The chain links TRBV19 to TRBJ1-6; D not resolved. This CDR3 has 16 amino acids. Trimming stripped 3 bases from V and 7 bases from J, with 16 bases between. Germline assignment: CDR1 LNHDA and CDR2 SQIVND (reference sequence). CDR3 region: CASSIRHLRRNSPLHF. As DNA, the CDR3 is TGTGCCAGTAGTATCAGACACCTCAGGAGGAATTCACCCCTCCACTTT.

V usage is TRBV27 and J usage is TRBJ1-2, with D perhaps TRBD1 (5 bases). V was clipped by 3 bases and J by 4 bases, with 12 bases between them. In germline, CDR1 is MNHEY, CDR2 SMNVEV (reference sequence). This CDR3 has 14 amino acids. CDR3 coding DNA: TGTGCCAGCAGTTTTGGGCAGGGCAGCTATGGCTACACCTTC. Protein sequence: CASSFGQGSYGYTF.

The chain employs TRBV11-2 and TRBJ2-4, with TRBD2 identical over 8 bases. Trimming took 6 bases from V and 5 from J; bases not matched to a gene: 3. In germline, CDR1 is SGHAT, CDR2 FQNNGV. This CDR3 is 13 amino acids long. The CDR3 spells CASRGTSENIQYF. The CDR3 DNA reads TGTGCCAGCAGGGGGACTAGTGAAAACATTCAGTACTTC.

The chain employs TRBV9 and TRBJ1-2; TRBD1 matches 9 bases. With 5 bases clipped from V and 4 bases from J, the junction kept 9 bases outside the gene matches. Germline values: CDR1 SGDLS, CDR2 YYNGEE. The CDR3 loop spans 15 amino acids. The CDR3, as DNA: TGTGCCAGCAGGGCCGGGACAGGGCCCTCCTATGGCTACACCTTC. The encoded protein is CASRAGTGPSYGYTF. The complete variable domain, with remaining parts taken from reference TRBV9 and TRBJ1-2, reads DSGVTQTPKHLITATGQRVTLRCSPRSGDLSVYWYQQSLDQGLQFLIQYYNGEERAKGNILERFSAQQFPDLHSELNLSSLELGDSALYFCASRAGTGPSYGYTFGSGTRLTVV.

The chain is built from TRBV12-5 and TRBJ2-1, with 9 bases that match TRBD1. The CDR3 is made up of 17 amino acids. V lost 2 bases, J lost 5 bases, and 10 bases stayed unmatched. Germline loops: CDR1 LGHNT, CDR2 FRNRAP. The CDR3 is CASGLPPGQGENNEQFF. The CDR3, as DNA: TGTGCTAGTGGTTTGCCACCGGGACAGGGCGAAAACAATGAGCAGTTCTTC.

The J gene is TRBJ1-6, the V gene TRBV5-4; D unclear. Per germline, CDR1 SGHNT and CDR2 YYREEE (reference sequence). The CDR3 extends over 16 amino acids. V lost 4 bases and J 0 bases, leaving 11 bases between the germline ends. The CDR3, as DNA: TGTGCCAGCAGCCTGGGGAGTGGCTCCTATAATTCACCCCTCCACTTT. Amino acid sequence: CASSLGSGSYNSPLHF.

The CDR3 DNA is TGTGCCACCAGCAGAGGGACAGTTGAAGCTTTCTTT. Translation: CATSRGTVEAFF. The gene calls are TRBV15 and TRBJ1-1; D may be TRBD1 (6 bases). The CDR3 totals 12 residues. The germline gives CDR1 LNHNV, CDR2 YYDKDF (reference sequence). Trimming removed 1 base at V and 7 bases at J, with 7 bases between. Full variable domain (missing parts from reference TRBV15 and TRBJ1-1): DAMVIQNPRYQVTQFGKPVTLSCSQTLNHNVMYWYQQKSSQAPKLLFHYYDKDFNNEADTPDNFQSRRPNTSFCFLDIRSPGLGDTAMYLCATSRGTVEAFFGQGTRLTVV.

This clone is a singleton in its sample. CDR3 residues: CATSRAPSFSDEQFF. In nucleotides, the CDR3 is TGTGCCACCAGCAGAGCCCCCTCCTTCAGCGATGAGCAGTTCTTC. The rearrangement joins TRBV15 to TRBJ2-1; D not certain. CDR1 is LNHNV, CDR2 YYDKDF, per germline (reference sequence). The CDR3 runs 15 residues. V lost 1 base and J 8 bases, leaving 15 bases between the germline ends.

In nucleotides, the CDR3 is TGTGCCAGCAGTTTCGGGACAGGGCGCTACGAGCAGTACTTC. This sequence encodes CASSFGTGRYEQYF. The rearrangement joins TRBV2 to TRBJ2-7; TRBD1 matches at 9 bases. The CDR3 spans 14 residues. V gave up 5 bases and J gave up 3 bases; unmatched junction bases: 5. In germline, CDR1 is SNHLY, CDR2 FYNNEI.

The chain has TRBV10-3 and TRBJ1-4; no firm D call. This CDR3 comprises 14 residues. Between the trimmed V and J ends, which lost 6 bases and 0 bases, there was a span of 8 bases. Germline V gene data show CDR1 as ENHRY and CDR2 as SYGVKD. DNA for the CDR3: TGTGCCATCAGCGGAACAGCAACTAATGAAAAACTGTTTTTT. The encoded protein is CAISGTATNEKLFF.

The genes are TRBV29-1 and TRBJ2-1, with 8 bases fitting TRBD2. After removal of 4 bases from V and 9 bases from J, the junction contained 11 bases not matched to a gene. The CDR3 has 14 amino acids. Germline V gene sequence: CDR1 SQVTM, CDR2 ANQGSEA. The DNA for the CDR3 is TGCAGCGTTGTCCGGGGGGGCCCAGTCCTTGAGCAGTTCTTC. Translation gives CSVVRGGPVLEQFF.

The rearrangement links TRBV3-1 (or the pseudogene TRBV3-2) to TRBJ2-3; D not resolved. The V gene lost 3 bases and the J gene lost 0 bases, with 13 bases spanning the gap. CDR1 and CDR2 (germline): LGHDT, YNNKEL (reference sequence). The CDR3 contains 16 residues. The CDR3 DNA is TGTGCCAGCAGCCATTCGGCCCCTACTAGCACAGATACGCAGTATTTT. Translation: CASSHSAPTSTDTQYF.